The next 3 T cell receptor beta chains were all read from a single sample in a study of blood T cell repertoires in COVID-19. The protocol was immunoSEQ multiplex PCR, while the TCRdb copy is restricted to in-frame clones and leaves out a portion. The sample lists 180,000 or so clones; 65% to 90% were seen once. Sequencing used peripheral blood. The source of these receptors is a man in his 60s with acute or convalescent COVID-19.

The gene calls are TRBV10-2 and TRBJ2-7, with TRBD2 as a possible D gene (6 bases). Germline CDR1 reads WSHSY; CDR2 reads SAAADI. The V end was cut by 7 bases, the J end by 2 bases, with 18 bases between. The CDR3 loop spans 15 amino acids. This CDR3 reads CASKVRTNGAYEQYF. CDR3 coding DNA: TGCGCCAGCAAAGTCCGGACTAACGGGGCCTACGAGCAGTACTTC.

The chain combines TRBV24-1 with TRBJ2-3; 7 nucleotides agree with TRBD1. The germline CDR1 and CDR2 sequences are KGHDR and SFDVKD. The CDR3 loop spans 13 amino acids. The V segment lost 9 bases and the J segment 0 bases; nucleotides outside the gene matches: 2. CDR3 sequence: CATRDRSTDTQYF. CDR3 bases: TGTGCCACCCGGGACAGAAGCACAGATACGCAGTATTTT.

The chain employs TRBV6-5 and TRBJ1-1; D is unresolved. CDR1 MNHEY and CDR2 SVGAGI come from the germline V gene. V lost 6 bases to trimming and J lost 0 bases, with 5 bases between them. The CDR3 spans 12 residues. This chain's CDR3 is CASRRMNTEAFF. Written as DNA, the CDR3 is TGTGCCAGCAGGCGGATGAACACTGAAGCTTTCTTT.